These 18 T cell receptor beta chains came from one sample sequenced in a study of blood T cell repertoires in COVID-19. Assay: immunoSEQ multiplex PCR; the TCRdb copy retains only in-frame clones and omits some. The sample yields about 75,000 clones, under 80% seen once. The sample taken for sequencing was peripheral blood. These receptors were collected from a human donor with acute or convalescent COVID-19. The donor label of this sample is uncertain.

The chain joins TRBV20-1 to TRBJ2-4, with D perhaps TRBD1 (5 bases). There are 11 residues in the CDR3. The germline V gene has CDR1 DFQATT and CDR2 SNEGSKA (reference sequence). The V and J ends lost 6 bases and 6 bases respectively, with 9 bases between them. The DNA of the CDR3 is TGCAGTGCCCGAAGGGGAAACATTCAGTACTTC. As protein: CSARRGNIQYF.

This rearrangement joins TRBV9 to TRBJ1-1; 7 positions agree with TRBD1. The CDR3 has 15 amino acids. Losses at the gene ends were 4 bases for V and 1 base for J; bases not matched to a gene: 7. Germline V CDR1 and CDR2: SGDLS, YYNGEE. The CDR3 DNA sequence: TGTGCCAGCAGCAGAACGGGACAGACGAACACTGAAGCTTTCTTT. Translated, it gives CASSRTGQTNTEAFF.

The chain employs TRBV19 and TRBJ1-2; D possibly corresponds to TRBD1 (6 bases). The CDR3 consists of 16 residues. Germline CDR1 and CDR2: LNHDA and SQIVND (reference sequence). V lost 3 bases to trimming and J lost 2 bases, with 16 bases between them. CDR3 in DNA: TGTGCCAGTAGTATCGGACAGCCGGATTTGAACTATGGCTACACCTTC. It yields the protein CASSIGQPDLNYGYTF.

V gene TRBV6-1 combines with J gene TRBJ1-2, with D maybe TRBD1 (6 bases). The CDR3 has 14 amino acids. Trimming stripped 6 bases from V and 8 bases from J, with 19 bases between. Germline V gene lookup returns CDR1 MNHNS and CDR2 SASEGT. Here the CDR3 DNA reads TGTGCCAGCAGCCAGGGGTGGGCTTCGATAGGCTACACCTTC. Its protein is CASSQGWASIGYTF.

J is TRBJ2-5 and V is TRBV7-8; D possibly corresponds to TRBD1 (6 bases). This CDR3 region has 15 residues. From germline, CDR1 is SGHVS and CDR2 FQNEAQ. V lost 5 bases to trimming and J lost 5 bases, with 18 bases between them. Here the CDR3 reads CASSRSPGHRETQYF. As DNA, the CDR3 is TGTGCCAGCAGCCGCTCACCGGGACATAGGGAGACCCAGTACTTC.

The rearrangement uses TRBV6-6 and TRBJ1-4, with D possibly matching TRBD1 (6 bases). CDR1 MNHNY and CDR2 SVGAGI come from the germline V gene (reference sequence). The V end lost 6 bases, the J end lost 0 bases, and 14 bases lay between the germline ends. The CDR3 consists of 16 residues. CDR3 residues: CASRHGGAPTNEKLFF. CDR3 DNA: TGTGCCAGCAGACACGGGGGGGCCCCAACTAATGAAAAACTGTTTTTT.

This clone has just one count. The chain links TRBV6-4 to TRBJ1-5; the D gene is possibly TRBD1 (5 bases). Between the trimmed V and J ends, which lost 4 bases and 6 bases, there was a span of 10 bases. CDR3 length: 13 amino acids. The germline V gene has CDR1 MRHNA and CDR2 SNTAGT. CDR3 in DNA: TGTGCCAGCAGTGCGGGGGGAGGTCAGCCCCAGCATTTT. This codes for CASSAGGGQPQHF.

This chain joins TRBV28 and TRBJ2-7; no definite D call. The CDR3 totals 11 residues. V lost 7 bases, J lost 1 base, and 5 bases lay in between. The germline CDR1 and CDR2 sequences are MDHEN and SYDVKM. This CDR3 reads CASIKSYEQYF. The CDR3 nucleotides read TGTGCCAGCATCAAATCCTACGAGCAGTACTTC.

This clone was counted between two and nine times. This rearrangement joins TRBV7-9 to TRBJ1-2; 8 nucleotides line up with TRBD1. Germline V CDR1 and CDR2: SEHNR, FQNEAQ (reference sequence). The CDR3 is 13 amino acids. V was clipped by 6 bases and J by 8 bases; unmatched bases: 8. For the CDR3, the DNA is TGTGCCAGCAGGGGACAGGCTGTGACGGGCTACACCTTC. This gives the protein CASRGQAVTGYTF.

The rearrangement joins TRBV11-3 to TRBJ2-7; 10 bases agree with TRBD1. Germline CDR1 is SGHNT and CDR2 is YENEEA. CDR3 size: 16 residues. V was clipped by 5 bases and J by 4 bases; unmatched bases: 11. The CDR3 DNA is TGTGCCAGCAGCCCTACCGGGACAGGGGTGGAGTACGAGCAGTACTTC. This codes for CASSPTGTGVEYEQYF.

V gene TRBV5-1 combines with J gene TRBJ1-6; D is uncertain. CDR1 is SGHRS, CDR2 YFSETQ, per germline. The V gene lost 0 bases and the J gene lost 7 bases, with 11 bases spanning the gap. The CDR3 contains 15 residues. As DNA, the CDR3 is TGCGCCAGCAGCTTGGTTCAGAATACAAATTCACCCCTCCACTTT. It codes for CASSLVQNTNSPLHF. Together with reference TRBV5-1 and TRBJ1-6, the CDR3 gives the full variable domain: KAGVTQTPRYLIKTRGQQVTLSCSPISGHRSVSWYQQTPGQGLQFLFEYFSETQRNKGNFPGRFSGRQFSNSRSEMNVSTLELGDSALYLCASSLVQNTNSPLHFGNGTRLTVT.

Concerning this clone itself: A far more abundant clone sits one base away, making this likely a read error. The V gene is TRBV7-9, the J gene TRBJ2-5; perhaps TRBD1 as D (6 bases). The germline CDR1 and CDR2 sequences are SEHNR and FQNEAQ (reference sequence). CDR3 length: 13 residues. Deletions cut 5 bases from V and 2 bases from J, with 9 bases between. The DNA for the CDR3 is TGTGCCAGCAGCCGAGGACAGCAAGAGACCCAGTACTTC. The encoded protein is CASSRGQQETQYF.

This chain uses TRBV11-2 with TRBJ2-7; TRBD1 might be the D (6 bases). There are 14 residues in the CDR3. The V gene's germline CDR1 is SGHAT and CDR2 FQNNGV. Trimming took off 7 bases at V and 2 bases at J, with 15 bases between the two ends. This CDR3 reads CASNSPGQTYEQYF. The CDR3 coding sequence is TGTGCCAGCAACTCGCCCGGACAGACCTACGAGCAGTACTTC.

Worth noting for this clone: The same CDR3 also results from other DNA sequences found in this sample. The chain couples TRBV5-1 to TRBJ1-1; D might be TRBD1 (6 bases). The V and J ends lost 1 base and 0 bases respectively, with 7 bases between them. CDR1 is SGHRS and CDR2 is YFSETQ in the germline V gene. The CDR3 sequence is 14 residues long. CDR3 coding DNA: TGCGCCAGCAGCTTGACAGGGCTGAACACTGAAGCTTTCTTT. It specifies CASSLTGLNTEAFF.

The J gene is TRBJ1-5, the V gene TRBV28, with D possibly matching TRBD1 (5 bases). The CDR3 covers 15 residues. The germline V gene encodes CDR1 MDHEN and CDR2 SYDVKM. The V and J ends lost 6 bases and 5 bases respectively, with 17 bases between them. DNA for the CDR3: TGTGCCAGCAGCGCGGCCGCGGGACGGGATCAGCCCCAGCATTTT. Protein product: CASSAAAGRDQPQHF.

The V gene is TRBV30, the J gene TRBJ1-2; 12 bases are a match to TRBD1. This CDR3 region has 16 residues. In germline, CDR1 is GTSNPN, CDR2 SVGIG (reference sequence). J lost 8 bases, V lost 3 bases, and 13 bases had no gene match. The CDR3 loop is CAWSQGGQGAGGGYTF. The CDR3 DNA reads as TGTGCCTGGAGCCAAGGGGGACAGGGGGCTGGAGGAGGCTACACCTTC.

This clone was detected only once. The V and J genes are TRBV6-6 and TRBJ1-2; D unresolved. Germline values: CDR1 MNHNY, CDR2 SVGAGI (reference sequence). CDR3 length: 11 residues. Deletions cut 6 bases from V and 8 bases from J, with 10 bases between. CDR3 residues: CASSPLGGYTF. CDR3 coding DNA: TGTGCCAGCAGCCCTTTGGGCGGCTACACCTTC.

The chain joins TRBV30 to TRBJ1-5; a possible D gene is TRBD1 (6 bases). V was pared by 5 bases and J by 2 bases, with 10 bases between. The length of the CDR3 is 13 residues. Looked up from germline, CDR1 is GTSNPN and CDR2 is SVGIG (reference sequence). The CDR3: CAWCSGGNQPQHF. DNA for the CDR3: TGTGCCTGGTGTTCAGGGGGCAATCAGCCCCAGCATTTT.